This TCR beta chain was sequenced during a study of blood T cell repertoires in COVID-19. Study context: Collection of acute and convalescent COVID-19 samples took place in the United States, Italy and Spain. The analysed material was cDNA or gDNA that came from T cells, B-cell-depleted T cells, or PBMCs.

Per the study methods: The assay estimated nucleated cells by amplifying reference gene primers. Only in-frame clones appear in the TCRdb table, and some are missing; sequencing was by immunoSEQ multiplex PCR. That table is the source of V, J and clone size, and D and trimming were worked out from the DNA. Here the sample spans about 270,000 clones, 65% to 90% being singletons. With 8 bases removed from V and 14 bases from J, the gap between germline ends came to 18 bases. The CDR3 runs 12 residues. Sequencing input: peripheral blood. The V and J genes are TRBV12-3 or TRBV12-4 and TRBJ1-4; D gene uncertain. This clonotype was sampled from a woman aged 55-69 years with active or convalescent COVID-19. DNA for the CDR3: TGTGCCAGCGCGGCTTGGCCCGTCTGGCTGTTTTTT. Amino acids: CASAAWPVWLFF.